This TCR beta chain stems from a study of T cell responses to AZD1222 COVID-19 vaccine. Study-wide results and caveats: Possibly, clonal diversity was underestimated; donors were largely white British and included more females. The repertoires were collected only after the peak T cell response.

This clone came up a few times. Its specificity is unknown. Trimming cost V 0 bases and J 1 base, with 6 bases left between them. The CDR3 is made up of 14 amino acids. The germline gives CDR1 SQVTM, CDR2 ANQGSEA. Measured with immunoSEQ multiplex PCR; TCRdb has only the in-frame clones, and not every one. Among some 130,000 clones listed, over 75% were seen once. The clonotype originates from an adult in good health. The source material was peripheral blood, sampled on day 0 of AZD1222 vaccination. The V and J genes are TRBV29-1 and TRBJ2-2; no definite D call. The CDR3: CSVEDPLNTGELFF. The CDR3 coding sequence is TGCAGCGTTGAAGATCCCCTGAACACCGGGGAGCTGTTTTTT.